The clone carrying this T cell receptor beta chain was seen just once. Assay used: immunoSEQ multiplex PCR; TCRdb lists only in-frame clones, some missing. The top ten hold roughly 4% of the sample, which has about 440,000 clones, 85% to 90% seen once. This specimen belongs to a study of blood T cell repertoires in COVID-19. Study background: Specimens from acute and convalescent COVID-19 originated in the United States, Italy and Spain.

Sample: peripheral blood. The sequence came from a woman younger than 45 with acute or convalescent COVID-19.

CDR3 nucleotide sequence: TGTGCCAGCTCACCTGGACTAGCTTCCACAGATACGCAGTATTTT. Protein sequence: CASSPGLASTDTQYF. The rearrangement uses TRBV18 and TRBJ2-3, with 8 nucleotides matching TRBD2. The germline CDR1 and CDR2 sequences are KGHSH and LQKENI. V dropped 3 bases and J dropped 2; count of bases not matched to a gene: 4. This CDR3 is 15 amino acids long.